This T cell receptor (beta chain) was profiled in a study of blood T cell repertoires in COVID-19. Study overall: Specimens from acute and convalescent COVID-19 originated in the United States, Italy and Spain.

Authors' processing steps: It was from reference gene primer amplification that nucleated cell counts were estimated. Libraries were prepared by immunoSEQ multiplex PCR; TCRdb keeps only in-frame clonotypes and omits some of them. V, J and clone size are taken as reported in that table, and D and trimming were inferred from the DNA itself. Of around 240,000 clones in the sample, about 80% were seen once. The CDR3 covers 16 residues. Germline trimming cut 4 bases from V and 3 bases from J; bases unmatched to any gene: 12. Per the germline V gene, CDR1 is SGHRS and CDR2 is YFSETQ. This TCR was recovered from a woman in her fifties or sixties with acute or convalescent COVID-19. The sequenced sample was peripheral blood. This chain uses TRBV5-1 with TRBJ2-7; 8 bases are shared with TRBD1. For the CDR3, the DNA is TGCGCCAGCAGCGCGGCCCACAGGGGGTTGGACTACGAGCAGTACTTC. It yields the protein CASSAAHRGLDYEQYF. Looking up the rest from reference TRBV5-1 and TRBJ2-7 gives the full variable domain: KAGVTQTPRYLIKTRGQQVTLSCSPISGHRSVSWYQQTPGQGLQFLFEYFSETQRNKGNFPGRFSGRQFSNSRSEMNVSTLELGDSALYLCASSAAHRGLDYEQYFGPGTRLTVT.